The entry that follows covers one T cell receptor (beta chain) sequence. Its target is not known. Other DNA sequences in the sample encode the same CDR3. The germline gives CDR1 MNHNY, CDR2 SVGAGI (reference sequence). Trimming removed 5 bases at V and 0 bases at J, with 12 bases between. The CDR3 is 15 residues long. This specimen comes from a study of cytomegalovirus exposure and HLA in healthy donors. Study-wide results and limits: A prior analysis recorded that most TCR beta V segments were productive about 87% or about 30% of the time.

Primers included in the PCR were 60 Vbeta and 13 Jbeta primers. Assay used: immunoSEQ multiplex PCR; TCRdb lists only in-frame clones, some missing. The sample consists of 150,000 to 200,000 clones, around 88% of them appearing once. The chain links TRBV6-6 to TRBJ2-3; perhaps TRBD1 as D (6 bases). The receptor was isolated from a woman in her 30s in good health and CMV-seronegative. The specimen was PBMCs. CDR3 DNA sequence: TGTGCCAGCAGTCTACAGGGAGTTAGCACAGATACGCAGTATTTT. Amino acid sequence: CASSLQGVSTDTQYF.